Given below is one T cell receptor (beta chain) in context. Its antigen remains undetermined. Per-base qualities were not stored, and no clone one base away is much larger. The collaborating institutions used their own protocols to collect whole blood in K2EDTA tubes. For TCRbeta analysis, collaborator samples were shipped as frozen whole blood, as isolated PBMCs, or as DNA extracted from either sample type. TCRbeta CDR3 regions were amplified from genomic DNA using the immunoSEQ Assay, a bias-controlled multiplex PCR. In the source study's methods: Within the assay, amplification of reference gene primers was used to estimate how many nucleated cells each sample contained. To quantify the absolute abundance of each unique TCRbeta CDR3 rearrangement, sequence reads were collapsed and filtered. Productive Simpson clonality was computed per sample as the square root of Simpson's diversity index over productive rearrangements. In its TCRdb copy, this immuneACCESS table keeps in-frame sequences only and misses some clones. Where compared with another copy, unresolved V genes explain less than half of these, and the others have no known cause. V, J and clone size are those of that table, while D and trimming were read from the DNA. This sample gives around 110,000 clones in total; 70% to 90% of them show up just once. Around 2.3% of the sample is in the top ten clones.

The data were taken from a study of blood T cell repertoires in COVID-19 (dated by TCRdb to 2018 to 2021). Some background on the complete study: Samples covering the acute and convalescent phases of COVID-19 were provided by collaborators in the United States, Italy and Spain. The prospective study material was composed of cDNA or gDNA derived from T cells, B-cell-depleted T cells, or PBMCs. Deeply sampled blood TCRbeta repertoires from subjects exposed to, actively infected with, or recovered from COVID-19 were included in the dataset. The repertoires were released in a freely available public database meant as a resource for research on the immune response to SARS-CoV-2. Samples came from the ongoing ImmuneRACE study (first 160 participants) plus 1,254 subjects from 6 global collaborators. The sample metadata nearly always contained a de-identified subject ID, COVID-19 status, age in years and sex. Where available, HLA class I and class II types were taken from metadata supplied by the sample provider and were not determined by assay-based typing. Study-level results and caveats: How much clinical and demographic metadata was included differed by source and by participant, and the metadata was provided uncurated.

Based on the germline V gene (reference sequence), the CDR1 and CDR2 sequences are MNHEY and SMNVEV. A distance of 11 bases separates the germline ends of V and J, which lose 2 bases and 0 bases respectively. The CDR3 runs 15 residues from the cysteine to the phenylalanine. Only the CDR3 portion is preserved as DNA: 45 bases, with reading frame beginning at the first base. The sequenced material came from peripheral blood. This receptor chain uses TRBV27 and TRBJ2-7; TRBD1 is a weak D gene call, 5 bases matching. The sequence was collected from a man aged 25 to 40 with acute or convalescent COVID-19. For the CDR3, the sequence is CASSLRGLSSYEQYF. The sequence in DNA is TGTGCCAGCAGTTTAAGGGGCCTTAGCTCCTACGAGCAGTACTTC.